A selection of T cell receptor beta chains follows, all from one sample in a study of identical twins. One entry per CDR3 protein, called by TCRdb with MiXCR from the 5' RACE reads. The sample has about 500,000 distinct CDR3 sequences; 14% are singletons. This sample was also put to use in a study of yellow fever vaccine responses in identical twins.

Sequenced sample: CD4+ T cells sorted from blood. The receptors here all came from a woman younger than 30 in good health. Each CDR3 is given with its conserved first and last residue.

J,V,CDR3
TRBJ2-7,TRBV7-9,CASSLAGGNPTTYEQYF
TRBJ2-1,TRBV15,CATSRDWSEQFF
TRBJ1-5,TRBV2,CASSERQHPQPQHF
TRBJ2-2,TRBV5-1,CASSLDPSSGELFF
TRBJ2-7,TRBV20-1,CSAGYRPYEQYF
TRBJ2-3,TRBV20-1,CSASLAATGTDTQYF
TRBJ1-1,TRBV20-1,CSATGPNTEAFF
TRBJ2-3,TRBV5-1,CASSLDPTSGGPYTDTQYF
TRBJ2-4,TRBV5-1,CASSFRGLSENIQYF
TRBJ2-3,TRBV19,CASKENRADTQYF
TRBJ1-5,TRBV3-1,CASSQEGRGNQPQHF
TRBJ2-2,TRBV11-2,CASSSITGPTGELFF
TRBJ2-1,TRBV18,CASSPAGTANNEQFF
TRBJ2-3,TRBV6-1,CASPIKAGGPMDTQYF
TRBJ2-7,TRBV5-1,CASSSRTGDEQYF
TRBJ1-2,TRBV3-1,CASSQNAGGGYGYTF
TRBJ2-1,TRBV11-3,CASSLSWGEQFF
TRBJ2-1,TRBV5-1,CASSRDSSSYNEQFF
TRBJ2-1,TRBV27,CTSSFHHGLAGLYNEQFF
TRBJ2-3,TRBV2,CASSEFGERGTDTQYF
TRBJ2-6,TRBV7-2,CASSPGFLRSGANVLTF
TRBJ2-6,TRBV12-3/TRBV12-4,CASSLMGAGANVLTF
TRBJ1-2,TRBV4-2,CASSQAGSGGGYTF
TRBJ2-7,TRBV10-3,CAIMSMQGNEQYF
TRBJ2-7,TRBV27,CASSSRFGQGTTSEQYF
TRBJ2-3,TRBV2,CASSASSGDTQYF
TRBJ2-4,TRBV3-1,CASSQLVGLDIQYF
TRBJ1-4,TRBV12-3/TRBV12-4,CASSLPGAKEKLFF
TRBJ2-3,TRBV5-1,CASSSTRNPDTQYF
TRBJ2-3,TRBV7-2,CASSISGGVVDTQYF